This T cell receptor (beta chain) originates from a study of T cell responses to AZD1222 COVID-19 vaccine. Study-level results: A rise in Spike-specific TCR breadth and depth followed two AZD1222 doses.

TCRdb's copy holds only in-frame clones and misses some; the assay was immunoSEQ multiplex PCR. The sample includes about 130,000 clones, about nine tenths of them seen just once. With 1 base clipped from V and 5 bases from J, the junction kept 2 bases outside the gene matches. The germline V gene encodes CDR1 SEHNR and CDR2 FQNEAQ (reference sequence). The CDR3 totals 15 residues. On this clone itself: Its antigen is unidentified.

The source was peripheral blood, collected 28 days after the second AZD1222 dose. The chain uses TRBV7-9 and TRBJ1-6, with 7 bases that match TRBD1. The TCR sequence derives from an adult who received the AZD1222 COVID-19 vaccine. CDR3: CASSLEQGNNSPLHF. The CDR3, as DNA: TGTGCCAGCAGCTTAGAACAGGGGAATAATTCACCCCTCCACTTT.